This record covers a single T cell receptor beta chain. The sample is drawn from a study of blood T cell repertoires in COVID-19. Method: immunoSEQ multiplex PCR; TCRdb's copy keeps in-frame clones and lacks some. The sample records over 60,000 clones, 75% to 90% being singletons. Trimming stripped 0 bases from V and 9 bases from J, with 12 bases between. Germline lookup yields CDR1 KGHSH and CDR2 LQKENI. The CDR3 consists of 14 residues. The chain has TRBV18 and TRBJ2-1, with a possible D match to TRBD2 (7 bases). The clonotype was recovered from a woman of 80 years or more with active COVID-19. Sequencing input: peripheral blood. The CDR3 bases are TGTGCCAGCTCACCACCTTCCGGGGGGCTTGAGCAGTTCTTC. This sequence encodes CASSPPSGGLEQFF. Full variable domain (rest looked up from reference TRBV18 and TRBJ2-1): NAGVMQNPRHLVRRRGQEARLRCSPMKGHSHVYWYRQLPEEGLKFMVYLQKENIIDESGMPKERFSAEFPKEGPSILRIQQVVRGDSAAYFCASSPPSGGLEQFFGPGTRLTVL.